This T cell receptor beta chain was sequenced for a study of T cell responses to AZD1222 COVID-19 vaccine. From germline, CDR1 is KGHSH and CDR2 LQKENI. V lost 1 base and J 0 bases, leaving 8 bases between the germline ends. The CDR3 totals 15 residues. Sequencing used immunoSEQ multiplex PCR; TCRdb keeps in-frame clones, though not all of them. The sample records some 180,000 clones, about 93% being singletons. V gene TRBV18 combines with J gene TRBJ2-3; the D is unclear. The material was peripheral blood, obtained 28 days after the second dose of the MenACWY control vaccine. The sequence was collected from an adult who received the MenACWY meningococcal vaccine as a control. CDR3 loop: CASSPQEGSTDTQYF. The DNA for the CDR3 is TGTGCCAGCTCACCACAGGAAGGGAGCACAGATACGCAGTATTTT.